Shown below are 10 T cell receptor beta chains from a single sample sequenced in a study of blood T cell dynamics during melanoma immunotherapy. Time point reported: week 3, after first cycle of checkpoint inhibitor. Clones were read by immunoSEQ multiplex PCR, and TCRdb kept only the in-frame ones, dropping some. The data contain around 300 clones, 55% to 75% of them singletons. The sequenced sample was central memory CD8+ T cells from blood, obtained from a patient treated with checkpoint blockade. These receptors originate from a human donor with melanoma.

This clone was counted between two and nine times. This chain joins TRBV4-3 and TRBJ2-3; D might be TRBD2 (6 bases). CDR1 is LGHNA and CDR2 is YSLEER in the germline V gene. The CDR3 is made up of 15 amino acids. The V and J ends lost 1 base and 4 bases respectively, with 12 bases between them. CDR3 sequence: CASSQVGREPDTQYF. Here the CDR3 DNA reads TGCGCCAGCAGCCAAGTCGGGAGAGAGCCAGATACGCAGTATTTT.

The rearrangement joins TRBV6-4 to TRBJ2-3; 7 bases are shared with TRBD2. The CDR3 spans 14 residues. Trimming cost V 3 bases and J 1 base; bases outside gene matches: 1. CDR1 and CDR2 from the germline V gene are MRHNA and SNTAGT. CDR3 nucleotides: TGTGCCAGCAGTGAAACTAGCGGCACAGATACGCAGTATTTT. This codes for CASSETSGTDTQYF.

This chain joins TRBV29-1 and TRBJ2-1, with no clear D. Germline values: CDR1 SQVTM, CDR2 ANQGSEA. CDR3 length equals 14 residues. Trimming removed 5 bases from V and 3 bases from J, with 14 bases in between. This CDR3 is CSVSWLVDYNEQFF. As DNA, the CDR3 is TGCAGCGTTTCTTGGCTAGTCGACTACAATGAGCAGTTCTTC.

The chain has TRBV21-1 and TRBJ2-5. The end of the DNA aligns better with TRBJ2-7, so the J call may be wrong. TRBV21-1 is a pseudogene locus. The CDR3 extends over 17 amino acids. The CDR3 reads CASSKGALENRSDEQYF. CDR3 nucleotide sequence: TGTGCCAGCAGCAAAGGGGCGCTAGAGAACAGAAGCGACGAGCAGTACTTC.

This chain links TRBV6-4 with TRBJ2-1; 10 bases fit TRBD2. This CDR3 spans 15 amino acids. The trim removed 6 bases at V and 4 bases at J, leaving 6 bases unmatched. From germline, CDR1 is MRHNA and CDR2 SNTAGT. The CDR3 DNA sequence: TGTGCCAGCAGCGCCGGGACTAGCGAATACAATGAGCAGTTCTTC. Its translation is CASSAGTSEYNEQFF.

Only a few counts were recorded for this clone. The chain uses TRBV7-8 and TRBJ2-5; TRBD2 agrees at 9 bases. The CDR3 is 17 amino acids. Per the germline V gene, CDR1 is SGHVS and CDR2 is FQNEAQ. V trimming: 4 bases; J trimming: 1 base; junction bases outside the gene matches: 10. The CDR3 loop reads CASSSPGTSGLQETQYF. The CDR3 DNA reads TGTGCCAGCAGCTCGCCCGGCACTAGCGGGCTCCAAGAGACCCAGTACTTC.

This chain joins TRBV21-1 and TRBJ1-2; the listed D gene, TRBD1, was not tested against the DNA. TRBV21-1 is designated a pseudogene. The CDR3 covers 11 residues. This CDR3 is CASRDRDGYTF. As DNA, the CDR3 is TGTGCCAGCAGGGACAGGGACGGCTACACCTTC.

The CDR3 is CATKGIYNEQFF. The CDR3 bases are TGTGCCACAAAGGGGATCTACAATGAGCAGTTCTTC. The chain joins TRBV28 to TRBJ2-1; a possible D gene is TRBD1 (5 bases). V lost 10 bases and J 3 bases, leaving 10 bases between the germline ends. CDR3 length: 12 residues. Looked up from germline, CDR1 is MDHEN and CDR2 is SYDVKM.

Judged by abundance, this clone is hyperexpanded. The V gene is TRBV5-1, the J gene TRBJ2-5; 8 bases fit TRBD1. This CDR3 spans 14 amino acids. Germline CDR1 reads SGHRS; CDR2 reads YFSETQ. V was clipped by 4 bases and J by 3 bases; unmatched bases: 5. Written as DNA, the CDR3 is TGCGCCAGCAGCGACAGGGGAAGGGAAGAGACCCAGTACTTC. This encodes CASSDRGREETQYF.

The chain joins TRBV2 to TRBJ1-1; maybe TRBD1 (5 bases). V was trimmed by 4 bases and J by 4 bases, leaving 19 bases between them. The CDR3 runs to 16 residues. Germline V CDR1 and CDR2: SNHLY, FYNNEI. The DNA of the CDR3 is TGTGCCAGCAGTGGAAGTGGGGTGATCGGGGGCACTGAAGCTTTCTTT. It encodes CASSGSGVIGGTEAFF. The full variable domain, rest sourced from reference TRBV2 and TRBJ1-1, is EPEVTQTPSHQVTQMGQEVILRCVPISNHLYFYWYRQILGQKVEFLVSFYNNEISEKSEIFDDQFSVERPDGSNFTLKIRSTKLEDSAMYFCASSGSGVIGGTEAFFGQGTRLTVV.